A single sample gave rise to the 17 T cell receptor beta chains below, sequenced in a study of T-cell memory formation after mild COVID-19. Using its own MiXCR run on the 5' RACE reads, TCRdb lists one record per CDR3 protein. The table includes about 430,000 distinct CDR3 sequences, less than 25% detected once. The sequenced material came from PBMCs or a T cell subset sorted from them (not recorded which). These receptors were obtained from an adult woman who had mild COVID-19 (a few samples of this study predate the infection). Cell type and time point are not known.

CDR3: CASSPSGGPETQYF. The CDR3 nucleotides are TGCGCCAGCAGCCCCTCCGGGGGGCCGGAGACCCAGTACTTC. The V and J genes are TRBV5-1 and TRBJ2-5; D might be TRBD2 (7 bases). V was trimmed by 4 bases and J by 5 bases, leaving 15 bases between them. This CDR3 region has 14 residues. CDR1 and CDR2 (germline): SGHRS, YFSETQ.

The V call is TRBV27, the J call TRBJ1-1, with unresolved D. In germline, CDR1 is MNHEY, CDR2 SMNVEV (reference sequence). The V end was cut by 2 bases, the J end by 8 bases, with 12 bases between. The CDR3 has 13 amino acids. Here the CDR3 DNA reads TGTGCCAGCAGTTTAATTGGGTTTGGGGAAGCTTTCTTT. As protein: CASSLIGFGEAFF.

The gene calls are TRBV12-3 or TRBV12-4 and TRBJ2-1; D may be TRBD2 (6 bases). The ends were cut back, 7 bases at V and 3 bases at J, with 16 bases in the middle. The CDR3 runs to 15 residues. CDR3 sequence: CASIPSEIRYNEQFF. CDR3 sequence (DNA): TGTGCCAGCATCCCTAGCGAAATCCGCTACAATGAGCAGTTCTTC.

This chain uses TRBV12-3 or TRBV12-4 with TRBJ1-4; D is unresolved. This CDR3 spans 15 amino acids. V lost 3 bases, J lost 6 bases, and 14 bases lay in between. CDR3: CASSFKSRDYEKLFF. The CDR3 bases are TGTGCCAGCAGTTTCAAATCGAGGGATTATGAAAAACTGTTTTTT.

This chain connects TRBV9 to TRBJ2-7; D gene unclear. Trimming stripped 3 bases from V and 2 bases from J, with 12 bases between. Germline CDR1 and CDR2: SGDLS and YYNGEE. The CDR3 runs to 14 residues. DNA of the CDR3: TGTGCCAGCAGCGCCTACGAGCTTACCTACGAGCAGTACTTC. As protein: CASSAYELTYEQYF.

This clonotype was counted between two and nine times. The gene calls are TRBV5-1 and TRBJ1-1, with a possible D match to TRBD1 (6 bases). Germline V gene lookup returns CDR1 SGHRS and CDR2 YFSETQ. Trimming took 0 bases from V and 10 from J, leaving 16 bases between them. This CDR3 region has 14 residues. CDR3 protein: CASSLVGGPRGAFF. CDR3 nucleotide sequence: TGCGCCAGCAGCTTGGTCGGGGGGCCCAGGGGAGCTTTCTTT. Full variable domain (missing parts from reference TRBV5-1 and TRBJ1-1): KAGVTQTPRYLIKTRGQQVTLSCSPISGHRSVSWYQQTPGQGLQFLFEYFSETQRNKGNFPGRFSGRQFSNSRSEMNVSTLELGDSALYLCASSLVGGPRGAFFGQGTRLTVV.

This clonotype has more than one count but fewer than ten. The V and J genes are TRBV12-3 or TRBV12-4 and TRBJ1-1, with a possible D match to TRBD1 (6 bases). V gave up 5 bases and J gave up 5 bases, with 12 bases separating them. The CDR3 runs 13 residues. The DNA for the CDR3 is TGTGCCAGCAGTCCCACAGGGAGAACTGAAGCTTTCTTT. It translates to CASSPTGRTEAFF.

The chain has TRBV4-3 and TRBJ2-1; no firm D call. The CDR3 is 16 residues long. V lost 2 bases and J lost 3, with 14 bases in between. Germline CDR1 is LGHNA and CDR2 is YSLEER. The CDR3 spells CASSQTHQWSYNEQFF. In nucleotides, the CDR3 is TGCGCCAGCAGCCAAACGCATCAATGGAGCTACAATGAGCAGTTCTTC.

CDR3 sequence reads: CASSPLAGKHNEQFF. The CDR3 DNA reads TGTGCCAGCAGCCCACTAGCGGGAAAACACAATGAGCAGTTCTTC. The chain is built from TRBV7-8 and TRBJ2-1, with TRBD2 identical over 10 bases. The CDR3 loop spans 15 amino acids. Germline CDR1 and CDR2: SGHVS and FQNEAQ. The ends lost 5 bases at V and 5 bases at J; junction bases unmatched: 6.

This clonotype has only a few counts. This sequence joins TRBV6-5 and TRBJ2-1, with 7 positions matching TRBD2. With V trimmed by 7 bases and J by 9 bases, 6 bases remained unmatched. The length of the CDR3 is 12 residues. The V gene's germline CDR1 is MNHEY and CDR2 SVGAGI. For the CDR3, the DNA is TGTGCCAGCATGGCGGGAGAGGGTGAGCAGTTCTTC. As protein: CASMAGEGEQFF.

The chain joins TRBV4-1 to TRBJ1-6; 10 bases fit TRBD1. The CDR3 runs 17 residues. From germline, CDR1 is MGHRA and CDR2 YSYEKL. The V segment lost 0 bases and the J segment 10 bases; nucleotides outside the gene matches: 9. The CDR3 coding sequence is TGCGCCAGCAGCCAAGACCCCGGGACAGGGGTAGGATCACCCCTCCACTTT. This encodes CASSQDPGTGVGSPLHF.

This clonotype was detected once. The chain couples TRBV11-2 to TRBJ1-3; D not resolved. Germline V lookup: CDR1 SGHAT, CDR2 FQNNGV. The CDR3 loop spans 14 amino acids. Trimming stripped 1 base from V and 2 bases from J, with 6 bases between. The CDR3, as DNA: TGTGCCAGCAGCTTAGTTAATACTGGAAACACCATATATTTT. This gives the protein CASSLVNTGNTIYF.

This clonotype has just one count. The chain couples TRBV11-2 to TRBJ2-6, with D tentatively TRBD2 (5 bases). Germline CDR1 SGHAT, CDR2 FQNNGV. The CDR3 has 17 amino acids. With 6 bases removed from V and 3 bases from J, the gap between germline ends came to 18 bases. CDR3 sequence: CASSLGRVTFGANVLTF. DNA for the CDR3: TGTGCCAGCAGTCTCGGGCGGGTTACGTTTGGGGCCAACGTCCTGACTTTC. The full variable domain, its missing parts supplied by reference TRBV11-2 and TRBJ2-6, is EAGVAQSPRYKIIEKRQSVAFWCNPISGHATLYWYQQILGQGPKLLIQFQNNGVVDDSQLPKDRFSAERLKGVDSTLKIQPAKLEDSAVYLCASSLGRVTFGANVLTFGAGSRLTVL.

The rearrangement joins TRBV18 to TRBJ2-7; possibly TRBD1 or TRBD2 for D (5 bases each). V was clipped by 6 bases and J by 7 bases, with 19 bases between them. The length of the CDR3 is 14 residues. Germline V gene lookup returns CDR1 KGHSH and CDR2 LQKENI. CDR3 in amino acids: CASSPGAVLEEQYF. In DNA form, the CDR3 reads TGTGCCAGCTCGCCTGGGGCGGTACTAGAAGAGCAGTACTTC.

The rearrangement links TRBV20-1 to TRBJ1-5; D is uncertain. Trimming left V 2 bases short and J 0 bases short, with 11 bases between. This CDR3 contains 15 residues. Per the germline V gene, CDR1 is DFQATT and CDR2 is SNEGSKA (reference sequence). The CDR3 nucleotides are TGCAGTGCTAGAAAAGACATTTATAGCAATCAGCCCCAGCATTTT. Its protein product is CSARKDIYSNQPQHF.

The rearrangement uses TRBV6-5 and TRBJ2-1; no clear D gene. V was cut by 2 bases and J by 8 bases, with 10 bases left in between. The CDR3 has 13 residues. Germline V gives CDR1 MNHEY, CDR2 SVGAGI. CDR3 nucleotides: TGTGCCAGCAGTTACGGGATTGGGTATGAGCAGTTCTTC. Its translation: CASSYGIGYEQFF.

This clonotype was observed a few times. The chain recombines TRBV27 with TRBJ2-7, with D unclear. Trimming left V 6 bases short and J 7 bases short, with 19 bases between. The CDR3 runs 14 residues. The germline gives CDR1 MNHEY, CDR2 SMNVEV (reference sequence). CDR3 sequence (DNA): TGTGCCAGCAGCGACCACATCCCAACTTCAGAGCAGTACTTC. This encodes CASSDHIPTSEQYF.